This T cell receptor beta chain derives from a study of blood T cell repertoires in COVID-19. In the study overall: The analysed material was cDNA or gDNA that came from T cells, B-cell-depleted T cells, or PBMCs.

This CDR3 spans 14 amino acids. From germline, CDR1 is SGHTA and CDR2 FQGNSA. Trimming left V 1 base short and J 4 bases short, with 8 bases between. TCRdb keeps only in-frame clones here, not all; method: immunoSEQ multiplex PCR. The sample consists of 170,000 or so clones, around four fifths of them appearing once. The genes are TRBV7-2 and TRBJ2-1, with D tentatively TRBD1 (5 bases). The source of this sequence is an older woman with acute or convalescent COVID-19. Sample: peripheral blood. The CDR3: CASSLGGSYNEQFF. The CDR3 coding sequence is TGTGCCAGCAGCTTAGGGGGCAGTTACAATGAGCAGTTCTTC.